The next 8 T cell receptor beta chains were all read from a single sample in a study of OX40 agonist ivuxolimab in advanced cancers. Library construction relied on the immunoSEQ multiplex PCR assay. TCRdb obtained this table from immuneACCESS and retained in-frame rearrangements with V and J assigned. These tables miss some clones; where compared with another copy, unresolved V genes account for less than half of the shortfall, and the remainder is unexplained. Recorded for this sample are some 48,000 clones; 84% of them occurred a single time. The ten top clones hold roughly a quarter of the sample. The sample was CD4+ or CD8+ T cells sorted from blood, taken in a trial of the OX40 agonist ivuxolimab. The receptors shown here come from an adult with an advanced solid tumor such as melanoma, head and neck, liver or kidney cancer.

V is TRBV9 and J is TRBJ2-1; 8 nucleotides agree with TRBD2. There are 18 residues in the CDR3. The V gene end was trimmed by 1 base and the J gene end by 6 bases; junction bases not matched to a gene: 15. Germline assignment: CDR1 SGDLS and CDR2 YYNGEE. CDR3 sequence (DNA): TGTGCCAGCAGCGTATCCCCTCAGCGGGAGAGTTCAGTCAATGAGCAGTTCTTC. This codes for CASSVSPQRESSVNEQFF.

The chain has TRBV19 and TRBJ2-3, with a tentative D call TRBD2 (5 bases). The germline gives CDR1 LNHDA, CDR2 SQIVND (reference sequence). Trimming took off 4 bases at V and 0 bases at J, with 20 bases between the two ends. This CDR3 has 18 amino acids. CDR3 amino acids: CASSNRPGLLLSTDTQYF. The CDR3 coding sequence is TGTGCCAGTAGTAATCGCCCCGGACTCCTGCTAAGCACAGATACGCAGTATTTT.

The chain recombines TRBV28 with TRBJ1-5, with 7 bases matching TRBD1. Trimming removed 1 base from V and 6 bases from J; junction bases left unmatched: 12. The CDR3 loop spans 17 amino acids. CDR1 MDHEN and CDR2 SYDVKM come from the germline V gene. The CDR3 DNA reads as TGTGCCAGCAGTTTATCACAAAACAGGGGAAGGGGTCAGCCCCAGCATTTT. The encoded protein is CASSLSQNRGRGQPQHF.

The chain recombines TRBV23-1 with TRBJ2-1; 10 nucleotides agree with TRBD2. Being an ORF, TRBV23-1 has a function that is uncertain. The trim removed 4 bases at V and 2 bases at J, leaving 2 bases unmatched. The CDR3 totals 15 residues. CDR3 nucleotide sequence: TGCGCCAGCAGTCGAGCGGGAGGGGCCTACAATGAGCAGTTCTTC. It is translated as CASSRAGGAYNEQFF.

V gene TRBV5-1 combines with J gene TRBJ2-3; 8 bases are shared with TRBD2. Germline CDR1 reads SGHRS; CDR2 reads YFSETQ. The CDR3 totals 16 residues. The trim removed 2 bases at V and 0 bases at J, leaving 5 bases unmatched. The CDR3: CASSFTSGASTDTQYF. CDR3 bases: TGCGCCAGCAGCTTCACTAGCGGAGCTAGCACAGATACGCAGTATTTT.

V is TRBV7-8 and J is TRBJ2-4; 10 bases map to TRBD2. Germline values: CDR1 SGHVS, CDR2 FQNEAQ. With V trimmed by 5 bases and J by 6 bases, 4 bases remained unmatched. This CDR3 has 14 residues. CDR3 coding DNA: TGTGCCAGCAGCGAGGGACTAGCGAGAAACATTCAGTACTTC. This translates into CASSEGLARNIQYF.

This chain uses TRBV6-5 with TRBJ1-2; D uncertain. Germline CDR1 MNHEY, CDR2 SVGAGI. The CDR3 extends over 13 amino acids. With 6 bases removed from V and 4 bases from J, the gap between germline ends came to 12 bases. The CDR3 DNA reads TGTGCCAGCAGGCCCGAAAATATCTATGGCTACACCTTC. It translates to CASRPENIYGYTF.

V usage is TRBV19 and J usage is TRBJ2-3, with D unresolved. Trimming took off 1 base at V and 6 bases at J, with 8 bases between the two ends. The germline V gene encodes CDR1 LNHDA and CDR2 SQIVND (reference sequence). The CDR3 extends over 13 amino acids. CDR3 loop: CASSIVELDTQYF. CDR3 in DNA: TGTGCCAGTAGTATAGTTGAGTTGGATACGCAGTATTTT.